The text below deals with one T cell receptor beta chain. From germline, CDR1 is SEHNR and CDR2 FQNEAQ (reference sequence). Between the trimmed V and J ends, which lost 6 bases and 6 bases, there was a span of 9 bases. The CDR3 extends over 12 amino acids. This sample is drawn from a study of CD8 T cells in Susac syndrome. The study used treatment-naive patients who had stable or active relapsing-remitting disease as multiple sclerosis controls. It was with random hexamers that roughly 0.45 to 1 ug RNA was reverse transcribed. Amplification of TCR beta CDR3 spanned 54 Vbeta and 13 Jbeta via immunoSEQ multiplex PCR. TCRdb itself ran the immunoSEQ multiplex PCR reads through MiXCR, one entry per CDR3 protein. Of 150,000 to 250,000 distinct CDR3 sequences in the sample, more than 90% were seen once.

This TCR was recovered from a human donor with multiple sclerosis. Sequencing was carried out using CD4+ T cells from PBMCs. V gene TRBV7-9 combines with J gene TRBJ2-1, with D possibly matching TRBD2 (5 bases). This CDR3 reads CASRGGGNEQFF. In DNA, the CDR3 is TGTGCCAGCAGGGGCGGAGGCAATGAGCAGTTCTTC.